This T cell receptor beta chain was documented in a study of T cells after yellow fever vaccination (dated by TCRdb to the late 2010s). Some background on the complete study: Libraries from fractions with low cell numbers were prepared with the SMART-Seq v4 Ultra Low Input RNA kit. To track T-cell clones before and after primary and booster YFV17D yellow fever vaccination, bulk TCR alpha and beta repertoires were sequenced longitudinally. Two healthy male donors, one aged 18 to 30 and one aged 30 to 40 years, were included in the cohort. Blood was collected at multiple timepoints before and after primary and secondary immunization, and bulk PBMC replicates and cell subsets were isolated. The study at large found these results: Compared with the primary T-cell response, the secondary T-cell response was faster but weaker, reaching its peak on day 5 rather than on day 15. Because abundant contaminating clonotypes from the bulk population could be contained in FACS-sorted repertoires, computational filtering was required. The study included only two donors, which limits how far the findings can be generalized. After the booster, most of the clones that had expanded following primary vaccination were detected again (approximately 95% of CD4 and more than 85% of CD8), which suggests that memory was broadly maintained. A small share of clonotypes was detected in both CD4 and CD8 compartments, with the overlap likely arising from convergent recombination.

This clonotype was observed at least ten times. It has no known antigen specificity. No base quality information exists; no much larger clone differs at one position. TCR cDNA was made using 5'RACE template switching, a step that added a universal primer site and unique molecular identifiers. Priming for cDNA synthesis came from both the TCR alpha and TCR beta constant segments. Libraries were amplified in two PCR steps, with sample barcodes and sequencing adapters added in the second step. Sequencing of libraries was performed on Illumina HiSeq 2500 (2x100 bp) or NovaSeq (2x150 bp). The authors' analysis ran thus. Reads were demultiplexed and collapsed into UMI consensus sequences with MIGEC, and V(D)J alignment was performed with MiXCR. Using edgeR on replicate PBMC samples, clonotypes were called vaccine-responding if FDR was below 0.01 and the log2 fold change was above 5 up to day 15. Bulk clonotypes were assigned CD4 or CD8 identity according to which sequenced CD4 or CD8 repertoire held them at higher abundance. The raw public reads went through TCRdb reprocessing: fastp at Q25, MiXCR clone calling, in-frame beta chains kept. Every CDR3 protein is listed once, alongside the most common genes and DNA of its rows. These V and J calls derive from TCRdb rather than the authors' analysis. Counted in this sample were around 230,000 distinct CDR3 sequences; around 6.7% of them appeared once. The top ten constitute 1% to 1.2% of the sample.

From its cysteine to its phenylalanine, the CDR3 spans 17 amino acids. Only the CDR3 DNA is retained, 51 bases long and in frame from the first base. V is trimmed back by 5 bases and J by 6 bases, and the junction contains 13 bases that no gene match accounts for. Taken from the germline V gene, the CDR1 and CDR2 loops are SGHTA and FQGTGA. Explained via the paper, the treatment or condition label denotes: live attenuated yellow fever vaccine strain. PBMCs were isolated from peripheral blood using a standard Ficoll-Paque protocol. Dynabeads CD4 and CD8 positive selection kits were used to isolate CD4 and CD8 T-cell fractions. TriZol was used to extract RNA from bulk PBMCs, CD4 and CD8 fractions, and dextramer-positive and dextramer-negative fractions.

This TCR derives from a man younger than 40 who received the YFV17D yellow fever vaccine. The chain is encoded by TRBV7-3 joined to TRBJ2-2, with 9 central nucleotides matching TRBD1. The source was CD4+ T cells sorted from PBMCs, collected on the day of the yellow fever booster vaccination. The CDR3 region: CASSIIAGTGSPGELFF. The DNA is TGTGCCAGCAGCATTATTGCCGGGACAGGGAGCCCCGGGGAGCTGTTTTTT.